Listed below are T cell receptor beta chains from one sample, sequenced in a study of blood T cells in healthy people across ages. Each CDR3 protein is one row after TCRdb ran MiXCR on the 5' RACE reads. This sample yields 1,500,000 or so distinct CDR3 sequences, of which around 59% are seen a single time; over 5% belongs to the top ten. Specimen: blood. The receptors shown here come from a man in his late teens or twenties in good health. The CDR3 runs from the conserved cysteine through the conserved F or W. A D gene is named only where the DNA matches it firmly. A row's size may be missing; if present it is once, few, many or a size class.

V gene	D gene	J gene	clone size	CDR3 protein	CDR3 DNA
TRBV4-2	TRBD2	TRBJ2-7	NA	CASSHNLAGAYEQYF	TGTGCCAGCAGCCACAACTTAGCGGGAGCCTACGAGCAGTACTTC
TRBV6-1	TRBD2	TRBJ2-1	NA	CASLVSGRNEQFF	TGTGCCAGCCTCGTGAGCGGGAGGAATGAGCAGTTCTTC
TRBV7-9	TRBD2	TRBJ2-1	few	CASSPGASGGERRNEQFF	TGTGCCAGCAGCCCAGGGGCTAGCGGGGGTGAACGGCGGAATGAGCAGTTCTTC
TRBV28	NA	TRBJ2-4	NA	CASSLSRGGRNIQYF	TGTGCCAGCAGTTTAAGTCGGGGAGGACGGAACATTCAGTACTTC
TRBV12-3/TRBV12-4	NA	TRBJ2-2	few	CASSLMFADTGELFF	TGTGCCAGCAGTTTAATGTTTGCAGACACCGGGGAGCTGTTTTTT
TRBV5-1	NA	TRBJ2-7	NA	CASSEWDTSYEQYF	TGCGCCAGCTCAGAATGGGACACCTCCTACGAGCAGTACTTC
TRBV4-1	NA	TRBJ2-2	NA	CASSQVGGLGELFF	TGCGCCAGCAGCCAAGTCGGAGGGCTGGGGGAGCTGTTTTTT
TRBV12-3/TRBV12-4	NA	TRBJ2-5	NA	CASTLTSQETQYF	TGTGCCAGCACCCTGACAAGTCAGGAGACCCAGTACTTC
TRBV7-6	TRBD1	TRBJ1-4	NA	CASSHQTGVNEKLFF	TGTGCCAGCAGCCACCAAACAGGGGTTAATGAAAAACTGTTTTTT
TRBV6-6	TRBD1	TRBJ2-5	NA	CASSYLGTGGETQYF	TGTGCCAGCAGTTACCTTGGGACAGGGGGAGAGACCCAGTACTTC
TRBV5-1	NA	TRBJ2-1	few	CASSHDSRNEQFF	TGCGCCAGCAGCCACGACAGTCGCAATGAGCAGTTCTTC
TRBV29-1	NA	TRBJ2-4	NA	CSAWGGTAYKSNEQYF	TGCAGCGCCTGGGGCGGGACAGCGTATAAAAGCAATGAGCAGTACTTC
TRBV6-5	TRBD2	TRBJ2-5	NA	CASSRTSGRAETQYF	TGTGCCAGCAGTAGAACTAGCGGGAGGGCGGAGACCCAGTACTTC
TRBV29-1	NA	TRBJ2-1	NA	CSVEDPGGGGAAYNEQFF	TGCAGCGTTGAAGATCCAGGGGGCGGGGGGGCCGCTTACAATGAGCAGTTCTTC
TRBV5-1	NA	TRBJ2-5	NA	CASSPNPGLQETQYF	TGCGCCAGCAGCCCGAACCCGGGACTCCAAGAGACCCAGTACTTC
TRBV25-1	NA	TRBJ2-3	NA	CASSELQGGDTQYF	TGTGCCAGCAGTGAATTGCAGGGCGGAGATACGCAGTATTTT
TRBV28	TRBD1	TRBJ2-7	many	CASRETGAYEQYF	TGTGCCAGCAGGGAGACAGGGGCCTACGAGCAGTACTTC
TRBV7-2	NA	TRBJ2-7	many	CASSSASYEQYF	TGTGCCAGCAGCTCTGCCTCCTACGAGCAGTACTTC
TRBV4-2	NA	TRBJ2-5	NA	CASSQGTPKETQYF	TGTGCCAGCAGCCAAGGGACACCGAAAGAGACCCAGTACTTC
TRBV7-7	NA	TRBJ2-2	NA	CASSQGGRGTGELFF	TGTGCTAGCAGCCAGGGGGGGAGAGGCACCGGGGAGCTGTTTTTT
TRBV7-6	NA	TRBJ2-1	NA	CASSAAGSSYNEQFF	TGTGCCAGTAGCGCCGCGGGGAGCTCCTACAATGAGCAGTTCTTC
TRBV25-1	TRBD1	TRBJ1-5	NA	CASSESGTGGPNQPQHF	TGTGCCAGCAGTGAAAGTGGGACAGGGGGTCCCAATCAGCCCCAGCATTTT
TRBV6-6	NA	TRBJ2-7	few	CASSYSRFSYEQYF	TGTGCCAGCAGTTACTCGAGGTTTTCCTACGAGCAGTACTTC
TRBV25-1	NA	TRBJ2-2	NA	CASSDSAVHSTGELFF	TGTGCCAGCAGTGACTCGGCGGTACACAGCACCGGGGAGCTGTTTTTT
TRBV29-1	TRBD2	TRBJ2-7	NA	CSVEPTSGMLNEQYF	TGCAGCGTTGAACCGACTAGCGGGATGCTTAACGAGCAGTACTTC
TRBV12-3/TRBV12-4	TRBD1	TRBJ2-1	NA	CASSSGQGIYNEQFF	TGTGCCAGCAGTTCCGGACAGGGAATCTACAATGAGCAGTTCTTC
TRBV3-1	NA	TRBJ2-7	NA	CASSLLRARSYEQYF	TGTGCCAGCAGCCTATTGCGGGCTCGCTCCTACGAGCAGTACTTC
TRBV4-2	TRBD1	TRBJ2-7	NA	CASSQGGTATYEQYF	TGTGCCAGCAGCCAAGGAGGGACAGCTACCTACGAGCAGTACTTC
TRBV6-2/TRBV6-3	TRBD1	TRBJ2-7	NA	CASSYGSGRTGQVPYEQYF	TGTGCCAGCAGTTACGGGTCCGGCAGAACGGGACAGGTACCCTACGAGCAGTACTTC
TRBV5-1	TRBD1	TRBJ2-1	NA	CASSTTGGANNEQFF	TGCGCCAGCAGCACCACAGGGGGCGCAAACAATGAGCAGTTCTTC
TRBV2	NA	TRBJ1-5	NA	CASSGRDLSNQPQHF	TGTGCCAGCAGTGGCAGGGACCTGAGCAATCAGCCCCAGCATTTT
TRBV12-3/TRBV12-4	TRBD1	TRBJ2-5	NA	CASRPETGGPLPQYF	TGTGCCAGCAGACCGGAGACAGGGGGGCCATTGCCCCAGTACTTC
TRBV4-1	NA	TRBJ2-1	few	CASSQVIGSYNEQFF	TGCGCCAGCAGCCAAGTGATAGGCTCCTACAATGAGCAGTTCTTC